The 16 T cell receptor beta chains reported below all come from one sample, sequenced in a study of cytomegalovirus exposure and HLA in healthy donors. The PCR ran on 60 Vbeta and 13 Jbeta primers. The assay was immunoSEQ multiplex PCR, and TCRdb's table has in-frame clones only and misses some. The table records 170,000 or so clones, 80% of them present only once. The sequencing sample was made of PBMCs. The receptors originated from a man aged 25 to 45 in good health and CMV-seropositive.

The chain has TRBV2 and TRBJ1-2, with a tentative D call TRBD1 (5 bases). The germline CDR1 and CDR2 sequences are SNHLY and FYNNEI. The CDR3 is made up of 14 amino acids. The V gene lost 4 bases and the J gene lost 8 bases, with 17 bases spanning the gap. The CDR3 DNA follows: TGTGCCAGCAGTGTAGGGAGGGAGGGGTACGGCTACACCTTC. This translates into CASSVGREGYGYTF.

CDR3 coding DNA: TGTGCCAGCAGCCCCCTAGGTAGCAATCAGCCCCAGCATTTT. Its protein product is CASSPLGSNQPQHF. The V gene is TRBV5-6, the J gene TRBJ1-5; no clear D. The CDR3 spans 14 residues. The germline gives CDR1 SGHDT, CDR2 YYEEEE. Trimming cost V 4 bases and J 0 bases, with 8 bases left between them.

The CDR3 sequence: CASSRSPRDRSYEQYF. The CDR3, as DNA: TGTGCCAGCAGTAGGAGCCCAAGGGACAGATCCTACGAGCAGTACTTC. This chain connects TRBV27 to TRBJ2-7, with 7 bases matching TRBD1. The CDR3 loop spans 16 amino acids. Trimming removed 5 bases from V and 1 base from J; junction bases left unmatched: 11. CDR1 is MNHEY, CDR2 SMNVEV, per germline (reference sequence).

Only a few counts were recorded for this clone. The CDR3 nucleotides are TGTGCCACCAGCAGGCCAACACGGGGGACAGGGGGCACTGAAGCTTTCTTT. Residues: CATSRPTRGTGGTEAFF. The V gene is TRBV15, the J gene TRBJ1-1; 11 nucleotides match TRBD1. The CDR3 has 17 amino acids. Trimming at V came to 3 bases and at J to 4 bases, leaving 10 bases not matched to a gene. Germline values: CDR1 LNHNV, CDR2 YYDKDF (reference sequence).

This clone occurred a few times. Different DNA sequences within this sample yield the same CDR3. The chain joins TRBV20-1 to TRBJ2-7; unclear D gene. Germline V gene sequence: CDR1 DFQATT, CDR2 SNEGSKA (reference sequence). Trimming took 6 bases from V and 0 from J, leaving 6 bases between them. The CDR3 is made up of 11 amino acids. CDR3 region: CSASDSYEQYF. The CDR3 DNA is TGCAGTGCATCAGACTCCTACGAGCAGTACTTC.

V and J are TRBV6-5 and TRBJ1-2; D is unresolved. Trimming pared 0 bases from V and 7 bases from J, leaving 18 bases between. There are 16 residues in the CDR3. CDR1 is MNHEY and CDR2 is SVGAGI in the germline V gene. The DNA of the CDR3 is TGTGCCAGCAGTTACTCGGAGGCGGGTCTCTCCTTTGGCTACACCTTC. Translated: CASSYSEAGLSFGYTF.

This chain connects TRBV4-1 to TRBJ1-2, with D perhaps matching TRBD1 (5 bases). The CDR3 has 16 residues. The V and J ends lost 0 bases and 4 bases respectively, with 15 bases between them. Germline V gene data show CDR1 as MGHRA and CDR2 as YSYEKL. The CDR3 sequence: CASSQDLTQGSYGYTF. The CDR3 DNA sequence: TGCGCCAGCAGCCAAGATCTTACCCAGGGCAGCTATGGCTACACCTTC.

The chain couples TRBV29-1 to TRBJ1-2, with unresolved D. CDR3 length: 11 amino acids. V dropped 4 bases and J dropped 8 bases, with 11 bases sitting between them. Germline CDR1 is SQVTM and CDR2 is ANQGSEA. CDR3 loop: CSVVTLEGYTF. In DNA, the CDR3 is TGCAGCGTTGTCACTTTGGAGGGCTACACCTTC.

The table lists this clone with a count of one. This sequence joins TRBV27 and TRBJ1-3, with a tentative D call TRBD1 (5 bases). This CDR3 spans 16 amino acids. V dropped 5 bases and J dropped 3 bases, with 17 bases sitting between them. Germline assignment: CDR1 MNHEY and CDR2 SMNVEV (reference sequence). In nucleotides, the CDR3 is TGTGCCAGCAGTCCAACTATCGGGGGGTTTGGAAACACCATATATTTT. It is translated as CASSPTIGGFGNTIYF.

The chain uses TRBV18 and TRBJ2-5, with D hard to call. V lost 0 bases, J lost 3 bases, and 5 bases lay in between. The length of the CDR3 is 13 residues. Germline loops: CDR1 KGHSH, CDR2 LQKENI. The DNA for the CDR3 is TGTGCCAGCTCACCACCGGTAGAAGAGACCCAGTACTTC. Translating it yields CASSPPVEETQYF.

CDR3 coding DNA: TGTGCCAGCAGCTTATACGCACCGGGACAGGGGTTATCCAATCAGCCCCAGCATTTT. Amino acids: CASSLYAPGQGLSNQPQHF. V gene TRBV7-8 combines with J gene TRBJ1-5, with 10 nucleotides matching TRBD1. The CDR3 sequence is 19 residues long. With V trimmed by 2 bases and J by 3 bases, 13 bases remained unmatched. CDR1 SGHVS and CDR2 FQNEAQ come from the germline V gene.

In its sample, this clone was seen a few times. The chain employs TRBV27 and TRBJ2-2, with D maybe TRBD1 (6 bases). This CDR3 region has 17 residues. The germline CDR1 and CDR2 sequences are MNHEY and SMNVEV (reference sequence). Trimming stripped 6 bases from V and 3 bases from J, with 20 bases between. DNA of the CDR3: TGTGCCAGCAGCCCCCAGGGGCTGGGCCTTTACACCGGGGAGCTGTTTTTT. It is translated as CASSPQGLGLYTGELFF.

This chain uses TRBV5-6 with TRBJ1-2, with a tentative D call TRBD1 (6 bases). From germline, CDR1 is SGHDT and CDR2 YYEEEE. Trimming left V 4 bases short and J 7 bases short, with 11 bases between. This CDR3 has 12 amino acids. The CDR3 bases are TGTGCCAGCAGCCCCGGACAGAGTGGCTACACCTTC. Its translation: CASSPGQSGYTF.

This clone was observed a few times. The chain employs TRBV5-6 and TRBJ1-1; D not certain. V gave up 4 bases and J gave up 10 bases, with 14 bases separating them. Germline V gene lookup returns CDR1 SGHDT and CDR2 YYEEEE. The CDR3 is 12 amino acids. The CDR3 DNA reads as TGTGCCAGCAGCCAAGATCCGGTTTCAGCTTTCTTT. Its translation is CASSQDPVSAFF. The variable domain in full, with the rest retrieved from reference TRBV5-6 and TRBJ1-1, is DAGVTQSPTHLIKTRGQQVTLRCSPKSGHDTVSWYQQALGQGPQFIFQYYEEEERQRGNFPDRFSGHQFPNYSSELNVNALLLGDSALYLCASSQDPVSAFFGQGTRLTVV.

The chain couples TRBV27 to TRBJ1-3; 7 nucleotides line up with TRBD1. CDR1 and CDR2 from the germline V gene are MNHEY and SMNVEV (reference sequence). The CDR3 contains 14 residues. Unmatched junction bases numbered 3, after V lost 5 bases and J lost 2 bases. CDR3 loop: CASSQGVAGNTIYF. CDR3 bases: TGTGCCAGCAGTCAGGGGGTTGCTGGAAACACCATATATTTT.

The chain carries TRBV28 and TRBJ2-1; 9 positions agree with TRBD2. The V segment lost 6 bases and the J segment 5 bases; nucleotides outside the gene matches: 8. CDR1 MDHEN and CDR2 SYDVKM come from the germline V gene. This CDR3 has 15 amino acids. The DNA for the CDR3 is TGTGCCAGCAGCAACGTAGCGGGAGCGGACAATGAGCAGTTCTTC. Its protein is CASSNVAGADNEQFF.